A single T cell receptor (beta chain) is shown here with its context. Its specific antigen is unknown. Nothing much larger sits one base from this clone, and base qualities are not available. The data derive from a study of Ad26.COV2.S vaccination and SARS-CoV-2 variants (dated by TCRdb to the early 2020s). Background on the whole study: Vaccine-arm donors were drawn from COV1001, a multicentre, randomized, double-blind, placebo-controlled phase I-IIa trial of Ad26.COV2.S in healthy adults. Dosing of Ad26.COV2.S was intramuscular, at either 5x10^10 or 1x10^11 viral particles, delivered as one shot or as two shots spaced 56 days apart. Sequencing of the TCRbeta repertoire served to evaluate the specificity and breadth of SARS-CoV-2-reactive T cell receptors following Ad26.COV2.S vaccination. The TCR-sequenced set comprised about 32 samples: around 20 Ad26.COV2.S vaccine recipients, 5 placebo recipients and 8 SARS-CoV-2 convalescent individuals. Trial participants were randomized into five groups of five, in which low-dose or high-dose Ad26.COV2.S was given once or twice, or placebo was given on both occasions. Investigators remained blinded to trial group allocation during experiments and outcome assessment. The study at large found these results: After vaccination, substantial breadth of spike-specific CD8+ and CD4+ T cell responses was reported. The authors noted that the TCR breadth and depth analyses may have underestimated total T cell responses. The study was not powered for comparison of responses between vaccine doses or regimens. Compared with placebo recipients, Ad26.COV2.S recipients showed higher spike-specific TCR breadth (P = 0.0014). Vaccine and placebo recipients had comparable non-spike TCR breadth, which fits with the vaccine containing only spike.

Trimming removed 2 bases from V and 5 bases from J, leaving 16 bases between the germline ends. Inclusive of the bounding cysteine and phenylalanine, the CDR3 is 16 residues long. The CDR3 DNA has 48 bases and is translated from base 1. Sequences MDHEN (CDR1) and SYDVKM (CDR2) are obtained from the germline V gene. In the paper's terms, the treatment or condition label means: some 19 received Ad26.COV2.S at low or high dose, single or two shots; roughly five received placebo; per-sample allocation not given. Repertoires of vaccine and placebo recipients were sequenced from samples collected on day 63 after the first injection. Cohort 1b enrolled roughly 25 adults aged 18-55 years at a single site in Boston, USA, between 29 July and 7 August 2020. Ad26.COV2.S was a replication-incompetent adenovirus type 26 vector that expressed a prefusion-stabilized SARS-CoV-2 spike protein derived from the original Wuhan strain.

The immunoSEQ Assay was used to sequence TCRbeta CDR3 regions. After extraction, genomic DNA underwent amplification by bias-controlled multiplex PCR, followed by high-throughput sequencing. The original methods were these. To quantify the absolute abundance of each unique TCRbeta CDR3 region, sequences were collapsed and filtered. T cell fraction was estimated by normalization of TCRbeta template counts to usable DNA, with usable DNA being measured through amplification of reference genes present in all nucleated cells. Repertoire TCRs were annotated as SARS-CoV-2-specific by exact matching of V gene, CDR3 amino acid sequence and J gene to a known reactive TCR set. The reference SARS-CoV-2 TCR set was obtained from MIRA and was filtered for enrichment in COVID-19-positive ImmuneCODE repertoires, whereby public or cross-reactive TCRs were removed. Drawing on the MIRA antigens, annotated TCRs were analysed further at the level of specific ORF or position within ORF. Breadth was defined as annotated unique rearrangements over total unique productive rearrangements; depth was the summed frequency of those rearrangements. TCR breadth was compared between groups using two-sided Wilcoxon rank-sum tests. TCRdb took over this immuneACCESS table, retaining in-frame rearrangements with V and J assigned. Such tables are incomplete; in checked studies, under half of the missing clones stem from an unresolved V gene, and the remainder is unexplained. V and J calls and clone size are given by that table; D and trimming were obtained from the DNA. Here the sample has some 320,000 clones; just under 85% occur a single time. The ten largest clones represent roughly 2% of the sample.

The TCR comes from a person aged 18-60 years who received the Ad26.COV2.S COVID-19 vaccine or a placebo. The rearranged segments are TRBV28 and TRBJ1-5; TRBD1 might be the D gene, on 6 matching bases. The sequenced sample was peripheral blood, obtained in a trial of Ad26.COV2.S vaccine versus placebo. The CDR3 corresponds to CASSLQEGGRDQPQHF. At the DNA level, the sequence is TGTGCCAGCAGTTTACAGGAGGGGGGTAGGGATCAGCCCCAGCATTTT.